This T cell receptor (beta chain) was found in a study of response to subunit inactivated influenza vaccine. General study results and limits: Each seasonal flu vaccination may recruit only limited new T cells, authors suggested.

Notes on this clonotype: No antigen is known for it.

This CDR3 is built from 16 residues. The V gene lost 3 bases and the J gene lost 5 bases, with 19 bases spanning the gap. The germline V gene has CDR1 MDHEN and CDR2 SYDVKM. TCRdb re-called the RT-PCR reads through MiXCR, storing one row per CDR3 protein. The sample records approximately 500,000 distinct CDR3 sequences, about 14% being singletons. This sequence joins TRBV28 and TRBJ1-2, with D possibly being TRBD1 (5 bases). The receptor comes from a man aged 45-60 years who received an inactivated influenza vaccine. The source was PBMCs from blood, collected 11 to 12 days after vaccination. CDR3 amino acids: CASSFGGFDSKYGYTF. For the CDR3, the DNA is TGTGCCAGCAGTTTCGGAGGGTTCGACAGCAAATATGGCTACACCTTC.